The sequence of this T cell receptor beta chain was determined in a study of shared clonotypes between healthy human individuals. Study-wide points: Lower generation probabilities were found for non-shared clonotypes than for those shared by all four donors. Generally, naive subsets came out with larger estimated richness than memory subsets. Clonotypes that were shared across several donors made up approximately 5% of naive CD4 clonotypes.

With respect to this clone: The antigen remains undetermined.

V was pared by 1 base and J by 5 bases, with 4 bases of the junction left unmatched. The CDR3 extends over 14 amino acids. Germline CDR1 is GTSNPN and CDR2 is SVGIG (reference sequence). The protocol was immunoSEQ multiplex PCR, while the TCRdb copy is restricted to in-frame clones and leaves out a portion. The repertoire consists of 300,000 to 400,000 clones, with less than 85% occurring once and the leading ten covering around 9.3%. The sequencing input was memory CD4+ T cells sorted from blood. Subset: CD45RA-negative fraction. The clonotype comes from a man aged 25 to 40 in good health. The chain has TRBV30 and TRBJ1-5; TRBD1 aligns across 8 bases. Here the CDR3 DNA reads TGTGCCTGGAGTGCCGACAGGGGAGATCAGCCCCAGCATTTT. Protein sequence: CAWSADRGDQPQHF.